Only one count was recorded for the clone carrying this TCR beta chain. This sample is drawn from a study of blood T cell repertoires in COVID-19. Method: immunoSEQ multiplex PCR; TCRdb's copy keeps in-frame clones and lacks some. In the table there are about 220,000 clones, around 85% of which are singletons. CDR1 is LNHDA, CDR2 SQIVND, per germline (reference sequence). Unmatched junction bases numbered 13, after V lost 10 bases and J lost 7 bases. This CDR3 contains 15 residues. Source material: peripheral blood. J is TRBJ2-1 and V is TRBV19; TRBD2 agrees at 10 bases. This clonotype was obtained from a human donor in a cohort sampled during active COVID-19. In nucleotides, the CDR3 is TGTGCCACCGCTCCGCTAGCGGGAGTTCAGAATGAGCAGTTCTTC. As protein: CATAPLAGVQNEQFF.